The source of this T cell receptor (beta chain) is a study of CD8+ T cells in alopecia areata. Study summary: It was oral tofacitinib, at 5 to 10 mg twice daily, that treated patients received.

V gave up 1 base and J gave up 9 bases; unmatched junction bases: 3. This CDR3 spans 13 amino acids. CDR1 and CDR2 (germline): GTSNPN, SVGIG (reference sequence). Isolated RNA was reverse transcribed into cDNA used as the sequencing template. The repertoire was sequenced with immunoSEQ multiplex PCR; TCRdb's copy has only in-frame clones and lacks some. The table lists under 300,000 clones, 60% of them singletons. This clone has more than one count but fewer than ten. The antigen is undetermined. The study's findings and limits: Among the top 100, expanded CD8+ clones, as well as scalp clonality, were significantly decreased by tofacitinib. Clonality in lesional scalp, especially alopecia totalis/universalis, exceeded that of normal scalp.

Treatment reported: oral pan-JAK inhibitor, 5-10 mg twice daily. The chain employs TRBV30 and TRBJ1-6; 7 nucleotides line up with TRBD1. This receptor was taken from a human donor with alopecia areata. The sequences come from CD4+ T cells sorted from blood, collected around week 54, from a patient treated with tofacitinib. The CDR3 nucleotides read TGTGCCTGGAGTGCGCAGGGGGGTTCACCCCTCCACTTT. This sequence encodes CAWSAQGGSPLHF.